The sequence of this T cell receptor (beta chain) was determined in a study of beta chain features in type 1 diabetes (dated by TCRdb to the late 2010s). Context from the whole study: Mean age, gender distribution, total cell number and subset yield did not differ between patients and healthy donors. Across all samples, about 110 million sorted cells were examined, and cell number per subset correlated strongly with RNA yield. Whereas all 30 or so donors provided naive and central memory subsets, regulatory and stem cell-like memory subsets were isolated from just 8 patients and roughly 8 healthy donors. In the study, TCRB repertoires of sorted circulating CD4+ T cell subsets from recently diagnosed type 1 diabetes patients were compared with those of matched healthy donors. Here is what the overall study found, with its caveats: Shorter templates might have been favored by PCR, but patient and control samples were amplified and corrected together, so both groups would have been affected equally by any skew. Naive, central memory and regulatory TCRB repertoires appeared more similar among patients than among healthy donors. Only small numbers of individuals were included in the HLA sub-analyses, which left unresolved whether HLA type had any influence on TCRB rearrangement. In all four CD4+ subsets, TCRB CDR3 length was moderately but significantly shorter in type 1 diabetes patients. At VDJ recombination sites, patients with type 1 diabetes made fewer insertions and deleted more nucleotides, a pattern implying thymic rearrangement abnormalities. Because cDNA was sequenced instead of genomic DNA, highly expressing activated cells could be over-represented, though the groups showed no difference in activation or CD3 levels.

This clone was recorded a few times. Its antigen has not been determined. The input lacks base qualities; no much larger clone sits a single base away. Each donor gave one peripheral blood draw, averaging about 120 mL, which was collected into heparinised tubes. A BD FACSAria II and a panel including CD45RO, CCR7, CD25, CD127, CD95 and CD27 were used to sort naive, central memory, regulatory and stem cell-like memory CD4+ T cells. Every sorted population had a purity above 95%. Right away, PBMCs were isolated by Lymphoprep density gradient centrifugation and were stained directly, with no culture step. So that batch effects would be minimized, each experiment stained and sorted samples in pairs, pairing one healthy donor with one patient. V is cut back by 4 bases and J by 4 bases, with 9 bases in the junction unmatched. CDR1 and CDR2 are read off the germline V gene as SGHRS and YFSETQ. Taken from cysteine to phenylalanine, the CDR3 has 16 residues. Just the 48-base CDR3 DNA is kept, in frame starting at base 1.

The entire amount of isolated RNA was reverse transcribed using the High Capacity cDNA Reverse Transcription Kit, so the sequenced TCRB transcripts were expressed ones. Deep immunoSEQ sequencing was applied to naive, central memory and regulatory T cell samples, giving an average of roughly 3.3 million total reads per sample. After sorted cells were lysed in RLT buffer, RNA was extracted with DNase-treated RNeasy Micro or Mini kits, with the choice depending on cell number. Each cell subset was processed on its own to prevent cross-contamination, while patient and healthy donor samples were processed together. The immunoSEQ multiplex PCR was used to amplify TCRB sequences from cDNA, yielding 87-bp fragments that span the CDR3 region. The amplicons were sequenced using the Illumina HiSeq platform. The published analysis was carried out like this. Synthetic template baselines were used to correct PCR bias computationally, reads within Hamming distance 2 were collapsed, and singletons that could not be merged were discarded. Reads were aligned against IMGT so that V, D and J genes, CDR3 length and insertions or deletions at six rearrangement sites could be assigned. Within each subset, clonotype counts were normalized to sorted cell number, after which true diversity and Gini coefficients were computed with the tcR R package. The overlap coefficient, calculated on TCRB nucleotide sequences, was used to quantify repertoire sharing. Out-of-frame TCRB sequences from naive cells were analyzed to stand in for the pre-selection repertoire. What TCRdb holds here is the immuneACCESS table cut down to in-frame rearrangements. Part of the clones is not present; checked against another copy, under half of the missing clones reflect an unresolved V gene, and the others are unexplained. From that table come the V and J calls and clone size; the DNA was used to work out D and trimming. Here the sample has a few hundred thousand clones; 11% occur a single time. The top ten clonotypes cover roughly 0.017% of the sample.

This receptor was obtained from a man aged 25 to 40 with type 1 diabetes. The source material was naive CD4+ T cells from blood. The sample's cell subset or site label is to be understood as: true naive CD4+ T cells. The chain couples TRBV5-1 to TRBJ2-2, with 8 junctional bases fitting TRBD2. The encoded CDR3 is CASSAIAGRFTGELFF. The nucleotide sequence reads as follows: TGCGCCAGCAGCGCTATAGCGGGGAGATTCACCGGGGAGCTGTTTTTT. The full variable domain, completed from the reference TRBV5-1 and TRBJ2-2 proteins outside the CDR3, reads KAGVTQTPRYLIKTRGQQVTLSCSPISGHRSVSWYQQTPGQGLQFLFEYFSETQRNKGNFPGRFSGRQFSNSRSEMNVSTLELGDSALYLCASSAIAGRFTGELFFGEGSRLTVL.